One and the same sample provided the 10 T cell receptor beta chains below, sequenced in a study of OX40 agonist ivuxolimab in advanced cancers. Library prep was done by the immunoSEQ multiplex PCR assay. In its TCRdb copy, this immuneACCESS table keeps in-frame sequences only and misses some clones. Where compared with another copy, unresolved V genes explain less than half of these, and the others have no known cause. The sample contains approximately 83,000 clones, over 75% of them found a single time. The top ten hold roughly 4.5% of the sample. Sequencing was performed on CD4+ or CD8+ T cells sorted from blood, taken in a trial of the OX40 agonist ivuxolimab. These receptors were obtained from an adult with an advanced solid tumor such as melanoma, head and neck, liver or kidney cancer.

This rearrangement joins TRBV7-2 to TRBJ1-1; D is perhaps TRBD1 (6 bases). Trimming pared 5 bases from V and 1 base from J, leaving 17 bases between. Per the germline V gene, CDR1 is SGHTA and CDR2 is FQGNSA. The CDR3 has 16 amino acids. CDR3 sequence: CASSLIRGGPNTEAFF. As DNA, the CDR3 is TGTGCCAGCAGCCTCATAAGGGGGGGGCCGAACACTGAAGCTTTCTTT. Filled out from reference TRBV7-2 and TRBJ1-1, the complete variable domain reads GAGVSQSPSNKVTEKGKDVELRCDPISGHTALYWYRQSLGQGLEFLIYFQGNSAPDKSGLPSDRFSAERTGGSVSTLTIQRTQQEDSAVYLCASSLIRGGPNTEAFFGQGTRLTVV.

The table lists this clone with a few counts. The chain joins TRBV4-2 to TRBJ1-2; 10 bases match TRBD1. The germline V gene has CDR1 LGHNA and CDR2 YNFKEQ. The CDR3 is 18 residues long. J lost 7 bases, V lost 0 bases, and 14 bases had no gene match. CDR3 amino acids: CASSQDLSLTGGSGGYTF. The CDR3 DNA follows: TGTGCCAGCAGCCAAGATTTAAGCTTGACAGGGGGCAGTGGTGGCTACACCTTC.

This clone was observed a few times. CDR3 sequence (DNA): TGTGCCAGCAGCCCAGGGCGGAATTCACCCCTCCACTTT. It codes for CASSPGRNSPLHF. The chain joins TRBV11-2 to TRBJ1-6, with TRBD1 as a possible D gene (5 bases). The V end lost 5 bases, the J end lost 7 bases, and 9 bases lay between the germline ends. The CDR3 is 13 residues long. CDR1 and CDR2 (germline): SGHAT, FQNNGV.

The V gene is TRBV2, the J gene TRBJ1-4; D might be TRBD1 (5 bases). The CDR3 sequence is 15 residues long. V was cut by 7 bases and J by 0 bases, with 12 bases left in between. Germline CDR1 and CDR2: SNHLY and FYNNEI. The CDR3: CASKPRVATNEKLFF. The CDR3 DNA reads TGTGCCAGCAAGCCCAGGGTTGCAACTAATGAAAAACTGTTTTTT.

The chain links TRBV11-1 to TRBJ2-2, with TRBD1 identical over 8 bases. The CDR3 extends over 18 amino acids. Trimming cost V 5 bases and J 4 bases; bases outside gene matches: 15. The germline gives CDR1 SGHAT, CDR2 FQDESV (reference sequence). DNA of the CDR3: TGTGCCAGCAGCGCAGGTCGACAGGGGTTCTTTCGCACCGGGGAGCTGTTTTTT. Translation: CASSAGRQGFFRTGELFF. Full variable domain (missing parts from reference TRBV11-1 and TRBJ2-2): EAEVAQSPRYKITEKSQAVAFWCDPISGHATLYWYRQILGQGPELLVQFQDESVVDDSQLPKDRFSAERLKGVDSTLKIQPAELGDSAMYLCASSAGRQGFFRTGELFFGEGSRLTVL.

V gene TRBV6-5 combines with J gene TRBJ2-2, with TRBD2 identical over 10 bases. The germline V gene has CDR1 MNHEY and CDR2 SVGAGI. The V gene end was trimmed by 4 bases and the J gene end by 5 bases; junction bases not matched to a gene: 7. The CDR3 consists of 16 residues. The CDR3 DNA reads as TGTGCCAGCAGTTCACTAGCGGGACGGAGGACCGGGGAGCTGTTTTTT. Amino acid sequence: CASSSLAGRRTGELFF.

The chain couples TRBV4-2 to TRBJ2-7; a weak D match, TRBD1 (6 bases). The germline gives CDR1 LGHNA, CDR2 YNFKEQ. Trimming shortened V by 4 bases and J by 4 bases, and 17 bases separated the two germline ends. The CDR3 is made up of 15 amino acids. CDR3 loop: CASSPSGTTGYEQYF. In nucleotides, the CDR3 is TGTGCCAGCAGCCCCTCCGGGACGACAGGATACGAGCAGTACTTC.

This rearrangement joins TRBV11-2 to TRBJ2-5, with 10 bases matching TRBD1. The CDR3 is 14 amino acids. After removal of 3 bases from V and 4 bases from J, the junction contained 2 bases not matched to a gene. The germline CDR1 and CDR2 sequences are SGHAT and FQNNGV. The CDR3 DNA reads TGTGCCAGCAGCTTGCGACAGGGGGCAGAGACCCAGTACTTC. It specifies CASSLRQGAETQYF. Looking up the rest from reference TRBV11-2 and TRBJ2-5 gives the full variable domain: EAGVAQSPRYKIIEKRQSVAFWCNPISGHATLYWYQQILGQGPKLLIQFQNNGVVDDSQLPKDRFSAERLKGVDSTLKIQPAKLEDSAVYLCASSLRQGAETQYFGPGTRLLVL.

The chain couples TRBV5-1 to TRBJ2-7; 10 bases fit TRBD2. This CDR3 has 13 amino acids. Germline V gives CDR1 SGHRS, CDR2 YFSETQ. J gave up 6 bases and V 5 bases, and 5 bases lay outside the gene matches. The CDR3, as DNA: TGCGCCAGCAGTCTAGCGGGGGCCCCCGAGCAGTACTTC. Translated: CASSLAGAPEQYF. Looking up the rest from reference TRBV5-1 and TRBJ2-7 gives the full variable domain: KAGVTQTPRYLIKTRGQQVTLSCSPISGHRSVSWYQQTPGQGLQFLFEYFSETQRNKGNFPGRFSGRQFSNSRSEMNVSTLELGDSALYLCASSLAGAPEQYFGPGTRLTVT.

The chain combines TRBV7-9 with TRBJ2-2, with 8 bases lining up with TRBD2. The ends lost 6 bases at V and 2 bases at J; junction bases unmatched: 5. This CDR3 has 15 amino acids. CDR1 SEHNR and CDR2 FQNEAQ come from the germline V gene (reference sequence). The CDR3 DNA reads TGTGCCAGCAGGAGGACTAGCCGAAACACCGGGGAGCTGTTTTTT. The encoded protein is CASRRTSRNTGELFF.